The following is a T cell receptor beta chain sequence with its context. What it recognizes is unknown. The libraries were made with immunoSEQ v3.0 at survey level. The method was immunoSEQ multiplex PCR; TCRdb's version includes in-frame clones alone and lacks a portion of them. The table lists about 24,000 clones, roughly 86% of them singletons. The sample originates from a study of long-term antiretroviral therapy in people with HIV. Study-level points and caveats: All time points showed a repertoire dominated by clones expanded before ART.

The germline V and J ends were trimmed by 7 bases and 6 bases, with 19 bases remaining between them. The germline gives CDR1 MNHEY, CDR2 SMNVEV (reference sequence). The CDR3 extends over 14 amino acids. This sample comprised unsorted PBMCs, obtained 4.4 years after starting antiretroviral therapy. This sequence joins TRBV27 and TRBJ2-7; D is uncertain. The clonotype comes from a man aged 30 to 39 with HIV. The CDR3 DNA reads as TGTGCCAGCAACGCAAAGCCGGGTCCCGCCGAGCAGTACTTC. This encodes CASNAKPGPAEQYF.